Sequencing of this TCR beta chain was carried out in a study of blood T cell repertoires in COVID-19. This clone came up once. The protocol was immunoSEQ multiplex PCR, while the TCRdb copy is restricted to in-frame clones and leaves out a portion. The table records over 200,000 clones, roughly 86% of them present only once. The CDR3 has 16 amino acids. The chain is built from TRBV21-1 and TRBJ1-5. TRBV21-1 counts as a pseudogene. This clonotype was obtained from a man aged 35-49 years who had recovered from COVID-19. The sequenced material came from peripheral blood. In DNA form, the CDR3 reads TGTGCCAGCAGCAGCGGCAACCCAGATAGCAATCAGCCCCAGCATTTT. Translating it yields CASSSGNPDSNQPQHF.